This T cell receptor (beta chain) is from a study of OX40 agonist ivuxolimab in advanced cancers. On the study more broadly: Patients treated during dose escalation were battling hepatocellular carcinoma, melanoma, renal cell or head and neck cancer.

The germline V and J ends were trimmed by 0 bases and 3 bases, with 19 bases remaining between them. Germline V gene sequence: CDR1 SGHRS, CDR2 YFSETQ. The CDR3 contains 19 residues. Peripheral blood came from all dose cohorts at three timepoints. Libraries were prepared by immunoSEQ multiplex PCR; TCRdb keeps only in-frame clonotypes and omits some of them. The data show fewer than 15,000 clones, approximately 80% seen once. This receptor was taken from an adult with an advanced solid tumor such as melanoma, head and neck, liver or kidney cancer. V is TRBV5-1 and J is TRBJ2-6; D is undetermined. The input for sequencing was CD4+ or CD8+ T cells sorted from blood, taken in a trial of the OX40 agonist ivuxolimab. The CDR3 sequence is CASSLVVSLAMNGANVLTF. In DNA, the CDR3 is TGCGCCAGCAGCTTGGTCGTTAGTCTGGCCATGAATGGGGCCAACGTCCTGACTTTC.